This T cell receptor beta chain derives from a study of blood T cell repertoires in COVID-19. Study-wide context: Symptom resolution, clearance, or two negative PCRs marked the recovered donors of Cohort 3. In each case, the material was cDNA or gDNA derived from T cells, B-cell-depleted T cells, or PBMCs.

Individuals aged about 18 to 100 years were recruited from some 26 US areas. Authors' processing steps: Cell counts per sample came from amplifying reference gene primers. This table comes from immunoSEQ multiplex PCR, and its TCRdb copy is limited to in-frame clones, with some not included. Clone size and the V and J calls come from that table; the DNA yielded D and trimming. Of approximately 190,000 clones listed, around 83% are singletons. V lost 3 bases to trimming and J lost 4 bases; unmatched junction nucleotides: 4. This CDR3 has 14 amino acids. Germline CDR1 SGHRS, CDR2 YFSETQ. The source of this sequence is a woman in her thirties or forties in a cohort exposed to, infected with or recovered from COVID-19 (not recorded which). This chain uses TRBV5-1 with TRBJ2-7; 10 bases fit TRBD1. Sequenced material: PBMCs or T cells enriched from blood (not recorded which). Here the CDR3 reads CASSWDRGRYEQYF. DNA of the CDR3: TGCGCCAGCAGCTGGGACAGGGGTCGTTACGAGCAGTACTTC.